A selection of T cell receptor beta chains follows, all from one sample in a study of T cells in Graves' hyperthyroidism and ophthalmopathy. TCRdb recomputed calls from the multiplex PCR reads with MiXCR, one row per CDR3 protein. The table lists some 340,000 distinct CDR3 sequences, roughly an eighth of them singletons, with roughly 33% in the top ten. Sequenced: blood. The receptors here all came from a woman aged 35 to 49 with Graves' ophthalmopathy. CDR3s include the opening cysteine and the closing phenylalanine or tryptophan. The order of the fields is D gene, J gene, clone size, V gene, CDR3 protein, CDR3 DNA. A D gene is named only where the DNA matches it firmly. A row's size may be missing; if present it is once, few, many or a size class.

D: -; J: TRBJ1-5; size: many; V: TRBV5-6; CDR3: CASSQYTSNQPQHF; DNA: TGTGCCAGCAGCCAATACACTAGCAATCAGCCCCAGCATTTT
D: -; J: TRBJ1-1; size: many; V: TRBV2; CDR3: CARTTDTNTEAFF; DNA: TGTGCCAGGACTACTGACACGAACACTGAAGCTTTCTTT
D: TRBD2; J: TRBJ2-3; size: few; V: TRBV12-3/TRBV12-4; CDR3: CASSSLAGLTSTDTQYF; DNA: TGTGCCAGCAGTTCCCTAGCGGGATTAACTAGCACAGATACGCAGTATTTT
D: -; J: TRBJ1-3; size: -; V: TRBV18; CDR3: CASSGVGNTIYF; DNA: TGTGCCAGCTCAGGGGTCGGAAACACCATATATTTT
D: -; J: TRBJ2-1; size: -; V: TRBV9; CDR3: CASSVGLSYNEQFF; DNA: TGTGCCAGCAGCGTTGGCCTCTCCTACAATGAGCAGTTCTTC
D: -; J: TRBJ2-3; size: -; V: TRBV3-1; CDR3: CASSPIRQSLTDTQYF; DNA: TGTGCCAGCAGCCCTATCCGACAATCCCTCACAGATACGCAGTATTTT
D: -; J: TRBJ1-2; size: many; V: TRBV6-1; CDR3: CASTQGGFYGYTF; DNA: TGTGCCAGCACCCAAGGCGGGTTCTATGGCTACACCTTC
D: -; J: TRBJ1-1; size: -; V: TRBV20-1; CDR3: CSARDQETENTEAFF; DNA: TGCAGTGCTAGAGATCAAGAGACAGAGAACACTGAAGCTTTCTTT
D: -; J: TRBJ1-1; size: many; V: TRBV6-2/TRBV6-3; CDR3: CASSYSTSGNSNAEAFF; DNA: TGTGCCAGCAGTTACTCGACGTCAGGGAATAGTAACGCTGAAGCTTTCTTT
D: TRBD1; J: TRBJ1-1; size: many; V: TRBV29-1; CDR3: CSAVADRGVTEAFF; DNA: TGCAGCGCCGTGGCGGACAGGGGGGTCACTGAAGCTTTCTTT
D: TRBD1; J: TRBJ1-5; size: -; V: TRBV9; CDR3: CASSQGALQPQHF; DNA: TGTGCCAGCAGTCAGGGGGCTCTGCAGCCCCAGCATTTT
D: -; J: TRBJ1-2; size: -; V: TRBV25-1; CDR3: CASIGKGPTSF; DNA: TGTGCCAGCATAGGCAAGGGACCGACCTCCTTC
D: -; J: TRBJ1-5; size: -; V: TRBV18; CDR3: CASSRDVGNQPQHF; DNA: TGTGCCAGCTCACGGGACGTAGGCAATCAGCCCCAGCATTTT
D: -; J: TRBJ2-5; size: many; V: TRBV5-1; CDR3: CASSLSGTAQETQYF; DNA: TGCGCCAGCAGCTTGAGCGGGACAGCACAAGAGACCCAGTACTTC
D: TRBD1; J: TRBJ1-1; size: few; V: TRBV20-1; CDR3: CSARNLAGGQGKMNTEAFF; DNA: TGCAGTGCTAGAAACCTGGCGGGCGGACAGGGGAAGATGAACACTGAAGCTTTCTTT
D: -; J: TRBJ2-7; size: many; V: TRBV7-9; CDR3: CASSPAAGSYEQYF; DNA: TGTGCCAGCAGCCCCGCCGCAGGGTCCTACGAGCAGTACTTC
D: -; J: TRBJ2-3; size: few; V: TRBV9; CDR3: CASSVDWSNTQYF; DNA: TGTGCCAGCAGCGTAGACTGGAGCAATACGCAGTATTTT
D: -; J: TRBJ2-1; size: -; V: TRBV5-1; CDR3: CASSSGPYNERFF; DNA: TGCGCCAGCAGCTCGGGGCCCTACAATGAGCGGTTCTTC
D: TRBD1; J: TRBJ2-5; size: few; V: TRBV18; CDR3: CASSPRDRGLETQYF; DNA: TGTGCCAGCTCACCACGTGACAGGGGGCTTGAGACCCAGTACTTC
D: -; J: TRBJ1-2; size: many; V: TRBV24-1; CDR3: CATSSGSSGRGYTF; DNA: TGTGCCACCAGCTCAGGCTCCTCGGGCCGTGGCTACACCTTC
D: -; J: TRBJ2-3; size: many; V: TRBV29-1; CDR3: CSVEPRQASTDTQYF; DNA: TGCAGCGTTGAACCAAGACAGGCTAGCACAGATACGCAGTATTTT
D: -; J: TRBJ1-5; size: many; V: TRBV6-4; CDR3: CASSDSRTVDNQPQHF; DNA: TGTGCCAGCAGTGACTCCAGGACAGTTGACAATCAGCCCCAGCATTTT